One T cell receptor beta chain is described in this entry. From the 5' RACE reads, TCRdb called clonotypes with MiXCR, one entry per CDR3 protein. The data contain approximately 550,000 distinct CDR3 sequences, roughly 19% of them singletons. This entry belongs to a study of T cells after yellow fever vaccination. Germline loops: CDR1 MDHEN, CDR2 SYDVKM. The V gene end was trimmed by 7 bases and the J gene end by 2 bases; junction bases not matched to a gene: 7. This CDR3 is 16 amino acids long. The sequenced sample was PBMCs, obtained 15 days after the yellow fever booster vaccination. The TCR comes from a man aged 25 to 40 who received the YFV17D yellow fever vaccine. The rearrangement joins TRBV28 to TRBJ2-6; 8 positions agree with TRBD2. The CDR3 bases are TGTGCCAGCACGAGCGGGAGCCCACCTGGGGCCAACGTCCTGACTTTC. This translates into CASTSGSPPGANVLTF. Based on the CDR3 plus reference TRBV28 and TRBJ2-6, the full variable domain is DVKVTQSSRYLVKRTGEKVFLECVQDMDHENMFWYRQDPGLGLRLIYFSYDVKMKEKGDIPEGYSVSREKKERFSLILESASTNQTSMYLCASTSGSPPGANVLTFGAGSRLTVL.